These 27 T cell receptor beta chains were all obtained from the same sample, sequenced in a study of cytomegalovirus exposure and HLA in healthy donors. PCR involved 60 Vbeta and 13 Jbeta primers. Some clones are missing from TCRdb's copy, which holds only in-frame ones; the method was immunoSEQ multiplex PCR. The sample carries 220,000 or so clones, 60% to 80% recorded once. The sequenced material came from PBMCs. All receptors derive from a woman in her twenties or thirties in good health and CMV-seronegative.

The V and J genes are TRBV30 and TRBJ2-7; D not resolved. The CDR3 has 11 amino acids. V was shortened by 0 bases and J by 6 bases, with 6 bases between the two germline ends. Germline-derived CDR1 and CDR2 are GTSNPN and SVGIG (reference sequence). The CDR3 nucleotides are TGTGCCTGGAGTGTACGGAGCGAGCAGTACTTC. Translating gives CAWSVRSEQYF.

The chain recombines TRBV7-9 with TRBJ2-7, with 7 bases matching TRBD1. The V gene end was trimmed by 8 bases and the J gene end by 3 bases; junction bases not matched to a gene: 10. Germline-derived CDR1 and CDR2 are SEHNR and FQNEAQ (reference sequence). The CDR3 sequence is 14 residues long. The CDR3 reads CASSNTRDSYEQYF. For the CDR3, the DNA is TGTGCCAGCTCCAACACCCGGGACAGCTACGAGCAGTACTTC.

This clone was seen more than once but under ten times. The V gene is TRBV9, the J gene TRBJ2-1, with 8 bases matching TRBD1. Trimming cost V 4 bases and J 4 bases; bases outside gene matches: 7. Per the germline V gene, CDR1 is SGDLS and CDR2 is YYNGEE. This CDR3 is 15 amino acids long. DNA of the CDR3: TGTGCCAGCAGCAGAGAACAGGGGGGTTACAATGAGCAGTTCTTC. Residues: CASSREQGGYNEQFF.

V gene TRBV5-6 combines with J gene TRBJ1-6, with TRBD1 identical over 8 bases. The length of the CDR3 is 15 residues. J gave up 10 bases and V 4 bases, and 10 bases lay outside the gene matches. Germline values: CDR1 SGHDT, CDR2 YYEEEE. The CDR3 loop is CASSHYSDRESPLHF. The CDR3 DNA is TGTGCCAGCAGCCATTACTCGGACAGGGAATCACCCCTCCACTTT.

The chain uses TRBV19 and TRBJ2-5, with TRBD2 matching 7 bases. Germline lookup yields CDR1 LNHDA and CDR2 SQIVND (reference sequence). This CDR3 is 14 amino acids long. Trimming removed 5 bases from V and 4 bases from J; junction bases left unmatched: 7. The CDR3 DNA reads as TGTGCCAGTAGTCCAAGCGGGGTAGCAGAGACCCAGTACTTC. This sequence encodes CASSPSGVAETQYF.

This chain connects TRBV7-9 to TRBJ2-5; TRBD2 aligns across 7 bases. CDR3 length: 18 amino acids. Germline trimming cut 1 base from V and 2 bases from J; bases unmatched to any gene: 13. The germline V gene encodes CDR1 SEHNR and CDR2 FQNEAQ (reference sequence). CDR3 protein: CASSLVPRGSGTQETQYF. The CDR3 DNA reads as TGTGCCAGCAGCTTAGTTCCTCGCGGCAGCGGGACTCAAGAGACCCAGTACTTC.

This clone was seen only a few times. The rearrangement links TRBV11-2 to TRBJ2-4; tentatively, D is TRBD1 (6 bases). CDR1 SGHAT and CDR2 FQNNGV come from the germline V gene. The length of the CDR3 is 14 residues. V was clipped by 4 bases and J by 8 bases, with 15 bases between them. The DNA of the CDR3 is TGTGCCAGCAGCTCGACACAGGGACGAGACATTCAGTACTTC. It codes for CASSSTQGRDIQYF.

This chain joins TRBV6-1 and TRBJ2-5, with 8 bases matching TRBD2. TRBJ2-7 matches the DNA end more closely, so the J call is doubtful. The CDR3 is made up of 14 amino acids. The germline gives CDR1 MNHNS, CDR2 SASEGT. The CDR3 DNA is TGTGCCAGCCCTGGAGCGGGGGCCCCCTACGAGCAGTACTTC. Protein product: CASPGAGAPYEQYF.

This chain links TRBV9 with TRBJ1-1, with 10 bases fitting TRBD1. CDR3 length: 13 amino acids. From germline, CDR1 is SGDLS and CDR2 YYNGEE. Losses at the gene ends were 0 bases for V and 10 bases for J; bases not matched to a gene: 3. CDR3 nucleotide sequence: TGTGCCAGCAGCGTAGAGGGACAGGGGAGAGCTTTCTTT. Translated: CASSVEGQGRAFF.

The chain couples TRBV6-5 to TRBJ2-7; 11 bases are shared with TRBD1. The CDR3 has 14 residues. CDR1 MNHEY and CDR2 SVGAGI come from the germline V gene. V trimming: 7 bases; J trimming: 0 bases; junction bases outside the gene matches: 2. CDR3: CASTGTGGSYEQYF. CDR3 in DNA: TGTGCCAGCACCGGGACAGGGGGCTCCTACGAGCAGTACTTC.

Here the CDR3 DNA reads TGTGCCAGCAGTTATGGTAGCGGCCAATACAATGAGCAGTTCTTC. The encoded protein is CASSYGSGQYNEQFF. The rearrangement joins TRBV6-5 to TRBJ2-1, with TRBD2 as a possible D gene (6 bases). Germline V gene sequence: CDR1 MNHEY, CDR2 SVGAGI. The ends were cut back, 3 bases at V and 4 bases at J, with 13 bases in the middle. This CDR3 has 15 amino acids.

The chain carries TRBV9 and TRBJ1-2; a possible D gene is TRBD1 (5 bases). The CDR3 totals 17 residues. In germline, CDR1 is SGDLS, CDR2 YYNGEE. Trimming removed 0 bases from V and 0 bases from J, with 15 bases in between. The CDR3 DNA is TGTGCCAGCAGCGTAGGGGCAGGGATTCGGACTAACTATGGCTACACCTTC. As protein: CASSVGAGIRTNYGYTF.

The CDR3 DNA sequence: TGTGCCAGCAGACAGGCCGGGAGCTCCTACAATGAGCAGTTCTTC. Residues: CASRQAGSSYNEQFF. The rearrangement uses TRBV6-5 and TRBJ2-1, with D possibly being TRBD2 (6 bases). This CDR3 has 15 amino acids. The germline V and J ends were trimmed by 6 bases and 0 bases, with 12 bases remaining between them. Per germline, CDR1 MNHEY and CDR2 SVGAGI.

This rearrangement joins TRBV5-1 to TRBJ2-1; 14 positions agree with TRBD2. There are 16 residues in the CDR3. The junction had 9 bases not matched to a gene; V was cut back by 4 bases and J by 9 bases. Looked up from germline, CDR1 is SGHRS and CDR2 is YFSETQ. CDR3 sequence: CASSPPGLAGVGEQFF. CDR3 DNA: TGCGCCAGCAGCCCCCCGGGACTAGCGGGAGTCGGTGAGCAGTTCTTC.

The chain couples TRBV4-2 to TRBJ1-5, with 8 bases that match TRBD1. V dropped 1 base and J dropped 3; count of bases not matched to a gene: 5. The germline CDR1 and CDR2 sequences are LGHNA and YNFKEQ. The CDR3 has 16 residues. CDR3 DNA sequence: TGTGCCAGCAGCCAAGTCCCCAGGGGGCTCAATCAGCCCCAGCATTTT. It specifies CASSQVPRGLNQPQHF.

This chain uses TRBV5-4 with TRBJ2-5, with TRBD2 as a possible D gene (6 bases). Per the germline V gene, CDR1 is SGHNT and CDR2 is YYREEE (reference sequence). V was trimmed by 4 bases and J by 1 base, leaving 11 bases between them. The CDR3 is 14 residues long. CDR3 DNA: TGTGCCAGCAGCCGCGGGGAGATCCAAGAGACCCAGTACTTC. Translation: CASSRGEIQETQYF.

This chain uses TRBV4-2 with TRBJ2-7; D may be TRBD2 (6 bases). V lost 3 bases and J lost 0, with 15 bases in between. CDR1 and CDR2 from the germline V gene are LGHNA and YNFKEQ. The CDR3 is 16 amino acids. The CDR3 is CASSQRLALSSYEQYF. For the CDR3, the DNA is TGTGCCAGCAGCCAGAGGCTAGCGTTGAGCTCCTACGAGCAGTACTTC.

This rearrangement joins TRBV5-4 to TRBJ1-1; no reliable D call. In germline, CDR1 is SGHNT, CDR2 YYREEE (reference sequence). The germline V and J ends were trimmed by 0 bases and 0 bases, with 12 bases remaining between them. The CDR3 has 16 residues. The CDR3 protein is CASSLGTGSVNTEAFF. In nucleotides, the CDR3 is TGTGCCAGCAGCTTGGGCACGGGGTCGGTGAACACTGAAGCTTTCTTT. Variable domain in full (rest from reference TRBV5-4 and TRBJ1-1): ETGVTQSPTHLIKTRGQQVTLRCSSQSGHNTVSWYQQALGQGPQFIFQYYREEENGRGNFPPRFSGLQFPNYSSELNVNALELDDSALYLCASSLGTGSVNTEAFFGQGTRLTVV.

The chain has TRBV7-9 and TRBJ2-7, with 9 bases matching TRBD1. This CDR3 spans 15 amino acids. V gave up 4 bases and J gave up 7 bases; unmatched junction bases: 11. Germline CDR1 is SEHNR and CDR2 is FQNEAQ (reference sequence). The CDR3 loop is CASSSPNRGRAEQYF. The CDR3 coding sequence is TGTGCCAGCAGCTCGCCTAACAGGGGGCGCGCGGAGCAGTACTTC.

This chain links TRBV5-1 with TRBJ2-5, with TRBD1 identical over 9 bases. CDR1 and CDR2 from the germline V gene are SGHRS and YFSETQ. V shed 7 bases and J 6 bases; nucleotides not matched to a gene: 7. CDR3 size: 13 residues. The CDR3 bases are TGCGCCAGCGGTGAACAGGGGGCGAAGACCCAGTACTTC. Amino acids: CASGEQGAKTQYF.

The CDR3 here is CASSLPGTVTTFEQFF. The CDR3 DNA sequence: TGCGCCAGCAGCTTGCCCGGGACAGTGACGACCTTTGAGCAGTTCTTC. The chain recombines TRBV5-1 with TRBJ2-1; 7 nucleotides agree with TRBD1. Germline V gives CDR1 SGHRS, CDR2 YFSETQ. CDR3 length: 16 amino acids. The junction had 13 bases not matched to a gene; V was cut back by 1 base and J by 9 bases.

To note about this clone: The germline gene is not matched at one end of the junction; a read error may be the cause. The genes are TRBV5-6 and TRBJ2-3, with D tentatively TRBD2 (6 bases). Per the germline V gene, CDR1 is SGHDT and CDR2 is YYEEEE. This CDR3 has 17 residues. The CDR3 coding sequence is TGTGTCAGCATGAGGGGCGCGGGGAGCGCCCCTAGGGATACGCAGTATTTT. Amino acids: CVSMRGAGSAPRDTQYF.

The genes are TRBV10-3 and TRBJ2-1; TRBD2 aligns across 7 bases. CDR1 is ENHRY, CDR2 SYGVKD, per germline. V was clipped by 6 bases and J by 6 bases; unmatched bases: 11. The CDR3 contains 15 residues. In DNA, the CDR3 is TGTGCCATCAGGTCAGGGAGGGGCCTGATCAATGAGCAGTTCTTC. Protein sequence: CAIRSGRGLINEQFF.

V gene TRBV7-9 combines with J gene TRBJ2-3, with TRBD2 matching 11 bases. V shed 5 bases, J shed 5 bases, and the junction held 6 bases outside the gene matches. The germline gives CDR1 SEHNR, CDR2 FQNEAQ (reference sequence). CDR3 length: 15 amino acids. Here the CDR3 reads CASSPLAGDKDTQYF. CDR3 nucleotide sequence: TGTGCCAGCAGCCCACTAGCGGGAGATAAAGATACGCAGTATTTT. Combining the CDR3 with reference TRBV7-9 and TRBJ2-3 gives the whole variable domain DTGVSQNPRHKITKRGQNVTFRCDPISEHNRLYWYRQTLGQGPEFLTYFQNEAQLEKSRLLSDRFSAERPKGSFSTLEIQRTEQGDSAMYLCASSPLAGDKDTQYFGPGTRLTVL.

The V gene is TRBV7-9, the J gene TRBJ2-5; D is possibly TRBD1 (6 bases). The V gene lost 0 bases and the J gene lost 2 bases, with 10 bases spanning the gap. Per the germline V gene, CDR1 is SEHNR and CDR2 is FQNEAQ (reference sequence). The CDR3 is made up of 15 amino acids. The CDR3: CASSLARQGQETQYF. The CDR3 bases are TGTGCCAGCAGCTTAGCGAGGCAGGGGCAAGAGACCCAGTACTTC.

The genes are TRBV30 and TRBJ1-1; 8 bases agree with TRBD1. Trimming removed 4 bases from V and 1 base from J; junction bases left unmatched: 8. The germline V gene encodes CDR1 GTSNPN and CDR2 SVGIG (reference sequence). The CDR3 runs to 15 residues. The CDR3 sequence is CAWNAGGLGNTEAFF. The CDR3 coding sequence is TGTGCCTGGAACGCAGGGGGCTTGGGGAACACTGAAGCTTTCTTT.

CDR3 coding DNA: TGTGCCAGCAGCTTGGAGCAGGGGGCTCCTTACGAGCAGTACTTC. Translation gives CASSLEQGAPYEQYF. This chain connects TRBV5-8 to TRBJ2-7; 8 nucleotides match TRBD1. Looked up from germline, CDR1 is SGHTS and CDR2 is YDEGEE. CDR3 size: 15 residues. Trimming took 0 bases from V and 4 from J; bases not matched to a gene: 6.